This is a list of T cell receptor beta chains from one sample in a study of cytomegalovirus exposure and HLA in healthy donors. The method was immunoSEQ multiplex PCR; TCRdb's version includes in-frame clones alone and lacks a portion of them. The table lists approximately 170,000 clones, approximately 84% of them singletons. Sequenced input: PBMCs. The receptors stem from a man aged 25 to 45 in good health and CMV-seropositive. Each CDR3 is given with its conserved first and last residue. The D gene is left open where the match is weak. Some rows mark clone size as missing; the rest say once, few, many or name a class of expanded clone.

V gene: TRBV28
D gene: NA
clone size: once
J gene: TRBJ1-2
CDR3 DNA: TGTGCCAGCAGTGGGGGGGACTATGGCTACACCTTC
CDR3 protein: CASSGGDYGYTF

V gene: TRBV27
D gene: TRBD1
clone size: NA
J gene: TRBJ1-1
CDR3 DNA: TGTGCCAGCAGTCTTCGGACAGGGCTGAACACTGAAGCTTTCTTT
CDR3 protein: CASSLRTGLNTEAFF

V gene: TRBV29-1
D gene: TRBD2
clone size: once
J gene: TRBJ2-7
CDR3 DNA: TGCAGCGTTGACTTGGGAGGGGCGCTCGGCGAGCAGTACTTC
CDR3 protein: CSVDLGGALGEQYF

V gene: TRBV19
D gene: TRBD2
clone size: NA
J gene: TRBJ2-2
CDR3 DNA: TGTGCCAGTAGTCAGGGACTAGCGGGGGGCCACTTCACCGGGGAGCTGTTTTTT
CDR3 protein: CASSQGLAGGHFTGELFF

V gene: TRBV9
D gene: TRBD1
clone size: NA
J gene: TRBJ2-7
CDR3 DNA: TGTGCCAGCAGCGTAGGGGACAGCATGGCCTACGAGCAGTACTTC
CDR3 protein: CASSVGDSMAYEQYF

V gene: TRBV18
D gene: NA
clone size: NA
J gene: TRBJ1-5
CDR3 DNA: TGTGCCAGCTCACTGCAGGGATGGAATCAGCCCCAGCATTTT
CDR3 protein: CASSLQGWNQPQHF

V gene: TRBV5-1
D gene: NA
clone size: NA
J gene: TRBJ1-1
CDR3 DNA: TGCGCCAGCAGCGGAGGGACGGCGGGGACTGAAGCTTTCTTT
CDR3 protein: CASSGGTAGTEAFF

V gene: TRBV5-1
D gene: TRBD1
clone size: NA
J gene: TRBJ2-7
CDR3 DNA: TGCGCCAGCAGCTTGGCGGCAGGGGGCTACGAGCAGTACTTC
CDR3 protein: CASSLAAGGYEQYF

V gene: TRBV11-2
D gene: NA
clone size: NA
J gene: TRBJ2-5
CDR3 DNA: TGTGCCAGCAGCTTAGCCTTGAGGGAGACCCAGTACTTC
CDR3 protein: CASSLALRETQYF

V gene: TRBV28
D gene: TRBD1
clone size: NA
J gene: TRBJ1-1
CDR3 DNA: TGTGCCAGCAGTTCGGACAGGGGGTCTGGAGCTTTCTTT
CDR3 protein: CASSSDRGSGAFF

V gene: TRBV29-1
D gene: TRBD1
clone size: NA
J gene: TRBJ1-2
CDR3 DNA: TGCAGCGTGACAGGGTATGGCTACACCTTC
CDR3 protein: CSVTGYGYTF

V gene: TRBV5-1
D gene: TRBD1
clone size: NA
J gene: TRBJ2-3
CDR3 DNA: TGCGCCAGCAGCTTACACCCGGGACAGGGAACAGATACGCAGTATTTT
CDR3 protein: CASSLHPGQGTDTQYF

V gene: TRBV6-6
D gene: NA
clone size: NA
J gene: TRBJ2-3
CDR3 DNA: TGTGCCAGCAGAGACTCCGGAACCACAGATACGCAGTATTTT
CDR3 protein: CASRDSGTTDTQYF

V gene: TRBV18
D gene: TRBD2
clone size: NA
J gene: TRBJ2-1
CDR3 DNA: TGTGCCAGCTCTCCCGGGACTAGCGGGAGATATGAGCAGTTCTTC
CDR3 protein: CASSPGTSGRYEQFF

V gene: TRBV30
D gene: NA
clone size: NA
J gene: TRBJ1-2
CDR3 DNA: TGTGCCTGGAGGCAGGGGTACTATGGCTACACCTTC
CDR3 protein: CAWRQGYYGYTF

V gene: TRBV7-9
D gene: NA
clone size: once
J gene: TRBJ1-4
CDR3 DNA: TGTGCCAGCAGCTTAGTAGGAGGGGCGGTAACTAATGAAAAACTGTTTTTT
CDR3 protein: CASSLVGGAVTNEKLFF

V gene: TRBV7-2
D gene: NA
clone size: NA
J gene: TRBJ2-2
CDR3 DNA: TGTGCCAGCAGCTTTTCGGCGAACACCGGGGAGCTGTTTTTT
CDR3 protein: CASSFSANTGELFF

V gene: TRBV25-1
D gene: TRBD1
clone size: NA
J gene: TRBJ2-7
CDR3 DNA: TGTGCCAGCAGTAACAACAGGGGGCCCCTCTACGAGCAGTACTTC
CDR3 protein: CASSNNRGPLYEQYF

V gene: TRBV30
D gene: NA
clone size: NA
J gene: TRBJ1-2
CDR3 DNA: TGTGCCTGGGGGGGGACTAACCTCGGCGGCTACACCTTC
CDR3 protein: CAWGGTNLGGYTF

V gene: TRBV6-1
D gene: TRBD2
clone size: NA
J gene: TRBJ2-2
CDR3 DNA: TGTGCCAGCACGTACCAGCGGGGTTACACCGGGGAGCTGTTTTTT
CDR3 protein: CASTYQRGYTGELFF

V gene: TRBV28
D gene: NA
clone size: NA
J gene: TRBJ1-4
CDR3 DNA: TGTGCCAGCAGCCAGGGGTCGGGTGGAACTGAAAAACTGTTTTTT
CDR3 protein: CASSQGSGGTEKLFF

V gene: TRBV18
D gene: TRBD1
clone size: NA
J gene: TRBJ2-1
CDR3 DNA: TGTGCCAGCTCACCAAGGGGGCGGGATGAGCAGTTCTTC
CDR3 protein: CASSPRGRDEQFF

V gene: TRBV5-1
D gene: TRBD1
clone size: NA
J gene: TRBJ2-1
CDR3 DNA: TGCGCCAGCAGCGCTGACAGGGGGTACGATGAGCAGTTCTTC
CDR3 protein: CASSADRGYDEQFF

V gene: TRBV7-6
D gene: NA
clone size: NA
J gene: TRBJ1-6
CDR3 DNA: TGTGCCAGCAGCTTAGGGGGGCCCGGCATAGGGTCACCCCTCCACTTT
CDR3 protein: CASSLGGPGIGSPLHF

V gene: TRBV5-4
D gene: TRBD1
clone size: NA
J gene: TRBJ2-1
CDR3 DNA: TGTGCCAGCAGCCCTAGACAGGGGGCGCCCCATGAGCAGTTCTTC
CDR3 protein: CASSPRQGAPHEQFF

V gene: TRBV7-9
D gene: TRBD2
clone size: NA
J gene: TRBJ2-7
CDR3 DNA: TGTGCCAGCAGCCCCTCACCCGCTAGCGGGAGGTTCCACGAGCAGTACTTC
CDR3 protein: CASSPSPASGRFHEQYF

V gene: TRBV10-3
D gene: TRBD1
clone size: NA
J gene: TRBJ2-7
CDR3 DNA: TGTGCCATCAGCCCGGACAGGGGGTGGGACGAGCAGTACTTC
CDR3 protein: CAISPDRGWDEQYF

V gene: TRBV2
D gene: NA
clone size: NA
J gene: TRBJ1-2
CDR3 DNA: TGTGCCAGCAGTGACCGTTTAGTGGTCGGGGGTAGTGGCTACACCTTC
CDR3 protein: CASSDRLVVGGSGYTF

V gene: TRBV11-3
D gene: NA
clone size: NA
J gene: TRBJ2-1
CDR3 DNA: TGTGCCAGCAGCTTTTCTGGAGGGCGGAGCTCCTACAATGAGCAGTTCTTC
CDR3 protein: CASSFSGGRSSYNEQFF

V gene: TRBV5-1
D gene: TRBD2
clone size: NA
J gene: TRBJ2-3
CDR3 DNA: TGCGCCAGCAGCGCAACTAGCGGGAGTCGGCCAGATACGCAGTATTTT
CDR3 protein: CASSATSGSRPDTQYF

V gene: TRBV28
D gene: NA
clone size: NA
J gene: TRBJ2-7
CDR3 DNA: TGTGCCAGCGGAGGCGGACAGCTATACGAGCAGTACTTC
CDR3 protein: CASGGGQLYEQYF

V gene: TRBV6-1
D gene: TRBD1
clone size: NA
J gene: TRBJ1-1
CDR3 DNA: TGTGCCAGCAGTCCCAGGGGGGACGCTGAAGCTTTCTTT
CDR3 protein: CASSPRGDAEAFF

V gene: TRBV4-3
D gene: NA
clone size: NA
J gene: TRBJ1-1
CDR3 DNA: TGCGCCAGCAGCCAAGATCGAGGTCCGGGGACTGAAGCTTTCTTT
CDR3 protein: CASSQDRGPGTEAFF

V gene: TRBV29-1
D gene: TRBD1
clone size: NA
J gene: TRBJ1-2
CDR3 DNA: TGCAGCGCCGACCCCACAGGGGTAACCGGCTACACCTTC
CDR3 protein: CSADPTGVTGYTF

V gene: TRBV27
D gene: TRBD2
clone size: NA
J gene: TRBJ2-1
CDR3 DNA: TGTGCCAGCAGCCGGGGACTAGCGGAGATTAACTACAATGAGCAGTTCTTC
CDR3 protein: CASSRGLAEINYNEQFF

V gene: TRBV7-9
D gene: NA
clone size: few
J gene: TRBJ1-2
CDR3 DNA: TGTGCCAGCAGCTTAATGCTGGGGGGAAGTGGTGGCTACACCTTC
CDR3 protein: CASSLMLGGSGGYTF

V gene: TRBV7-8
D gene: NA
clone size: NA
J gene: TRBJ1-2
CDR3 DNA: TGTGCCAGCAGCTTTGGTCAGGGGAACTATGGCTACACCTTC
CDR3 protein: CASSFGQGNYGYTF

V gene: TRBV28
D gene: NA
clone size: NA
J gene: TRBJ1-3
CDR3 DNA: TGTGCCAGCAGCACGGGGGGTTCCTCTGGAAACACCATATATTTT
CDR3 protein: CASSTGGSSGNTIYF

V gene: TRBV5-4
D gene: TRBD1
clone size: NA
J gene: TRBJ2-7
CDR3 DNA: TGTGCCAGCAGCTTGATGGCAGGGGGCGGCTACGAGCAGTACTTC
CDR3 protein: CASSLMAGGGYEQYF

V gene: TRBV28
D gene: TRBD2
clone size: NA
J gene: TRBJ2-7
CDR3 DNA: TGTGCCAGCAGTCCCCCCCGACTAGCGGGAGCCCACGAGCAGTACTTC
CDR3 protein: CASSPPRLAGAHEQYF

V gene: TRBV10-1
D gene: TRBD2
clone size: NA
J gene: TRBJ2-3
CDR3 DNA: TGCGCCAGCAGTGTGGGCGGGAGCCCAACGCAGTATTTT
CDR3 protein: CASSVGGSPTQYF

V gene: TRBV9
D gene: TRBD1
clone size: NA
J gene: TRBJ1-1
CDR3 DNA: TGTGCCAGCAGCGTGGACAGGGGGAACACTGAAGCTTTCTTT
CDR3 protein: CASSVDRGNTEAFF

V gene: TRBV19
D gene: TRBD1
clone size: NA
J gene: TRBJ1-5
CDR3 DNA: TGTGCCAGTAGCCCGGGACAGGGGGCACATCAGCCCCAGCATTTT
CDR3 protein: CASSPGQGAHQPQHF

V gene: TRBV28
D gene: NA
clone size: NA
J gene: TRBJ2-5
CDR3 DNA: TGTGCCAGCAGCCCGGAAGAGACCCAGTACTTC
CDR3 protein: CASSPEETQYF

V gene: TRBV2
D gene: TRBD1
clone size: once
J gene: TRBJ2-7
CDR3 DNA: TGTGCCAGCAAGGGGGCAGGGGGCTACGAGCAGTACTTC
CDR3 protein: CASKGAGGYEQYF

V gene: TRBV29-1
D gene: TRBD1
clone size: NA
J gene: TRBJ2-7
CDR3 DNA: TGCAGCACCTGGGACAGAATTAGCGAGCAGTACTTC
CDR3 protein: CSTWDRISEQYF

V gene: TRBV11-2
D gene: TRBD2
clone size: NA
J gene: TRBJ2-7
CDR3 DNA: TGTGCCAGCAGCTTAATAGCGGGAGGGCCCTACGAGCAGTACTTC
CDR3 protein: CASSLIAGGPYEQYF

V gene: TRBV5-1
D gene: TRBD1
clone size: NA
J gene: TRBJ2-1
CDR3 DNA: TGCGCCAGCAGCTTCGGGACAGGGGCTTACAATGAGCAGTTCTTC
CDR3 protein: CASSFGTGAYNEQFF

V gene: TRBV28
D gene: TRBD1
clone size: NA
J gene: TRBJ1-2
CDR3 DNA: TGTGCCAGCAGTCCGACAGGGGGCAAATCTGGCTACACCTTC
CDR3 protein: CASSPTGGKSGYTF

V gene: TRBV9
D gene: TRBD1
clone size: NA
J gene: TRBJ2-5
CDR3 DNA: TGTGCCAGCAGCGTGGGACAGGGCCAAGAGACCCAGTACTTC
CDR3 protein: CASSVGQGQETQYF

V gene: TRBV4-1
D gene: TRBD1
clone size: NA
J gene: TRBJ2-1
CDR3 DNA: TGCGCCAGCAGCCAAATTGAGGGGGCGAATGAGCAGTTCTTC
CDR3 protein: CASSQIEGANEQFF

V gene: TRBV28
D gene: TRBD2
clone size: NA
J gene: TRBJ2-7
CDR3 DNA: TGTGCCAGCAGTTTGGGAGGGGTCGAGCAGTACTTC
CDR3 protein: CASSLGGVEQYF

V gene: TRBV5-1
D gene: TRBD2
clone size: NA
J gene: TRBJ2-7
CDR3 DNA: TGCGCCAGCAGCTTGGCCGAGCGGGGGGCCTTTTCCTACGAGCAGTACTTC
CDR3 protein: CASSLAERGAFSYEQYF

V gene: TRBV5-1
D gene: NA
clone size: NA
J gene: TRBJ1-3
CDR3 DNA: TGCGCCAGCAGCAGCGCGGACTCTGGAAACACCATATATTTT
CDR3 protein: CASSSADSGNTIYF

V gene: TRBV10-3
D gene: NA
clone size: NA
J gene: TRBJ2-7
CDR3 DNA: TGTGCCATCACCGTCGACAGTTCCTACGAGCAGTACTTC
CDR3 protein: CAITVDSSYEQYF

V gene: TRBV5-8
D gene: NA
clone size: few
J gene: TRBJ2-3
CDR3 DNA: TGTGCCAGAACAGGGAATAGGGCAGATACGCAGTATTTT
CDR3 protein: CARTGNRADTQYF

V gene: TRBV30
D gene: NA
clone size: NA
J gene: TRBJ2-7
CDR3 DNA: TGTGCCTGGACCTCGGGAGCCGGCTCCTACGAGCAGTACTTC
CDR3 protein: CAWTSGAGSYEQYF

V gene: TRBV2
D gene: NA
clone size: NA
J gene: TRBJ1-1
CDR3 DNA: TGTGCCAGCAGTGAAGCGGGACTCCCGAACACTGAAGCTTTCTTT
CDR3 protein: CASSEAGLPNTEAFF

V gene: TRBV20-1
D gene: TRBD1
clone size: NA
J gene: TRBJ2-1
CDR3 DNA: TGCAGTGCCCGGGGGGACAGGGGGAAGTTCTTC
CDR3 protein: CSARGDRGKFF

V gene: TRBV30
D gene: TRBD2
clone size: few
J gene: TRBJ2-3
CDR3 DNA: TGTGCCTGGAGTGTAAATCTCCGGGGGGTCACAGATACGCAGTATTTT
CDR3 protein: CAWSVNLRGVTDTQYF